A selection of T cell receptor beta chains follows, all from one sample in a study of T cell repertoires in aging, cancer and after chemotherapy. TCRdb re-called the multiplex PCR reads through MiXCR, storing one row per CDR3 protein. The data contain 15,000 to 20,000 distinct CDR3 sequences, about two fifths of them seen just once; the ten biggest clones take up 17%. Material for sequencing was blood. The receptor set was obtained from a human donor with a solid tumor. Both conserved end residues are part of each CDR3. D genes are given only for firm matches. A row's size may be missing; if present it is once, few, many or a size class.

DNA: TGTGCCAGCAGCTTAGCAGGAAACACCATATATTTT
CDR3: CASSLAGNTIYF
V: TRBV7-9
J: TRBJ1-3
D: .
size: .

DNA: TGTGCCAGCTCACCTCGCGGGGGTTCAACTAATGAAAAACTGTTTTTT
CDR3: CASSPRGGSTNEKLFF
V: TRBV18
J: TRBJ1-4
D: .
size: .

DNA: TGTGCCAGCAGCCAAACCGGGACTCCGGGGCTCGGCTACACCTTC
CDR3: CASSQTGTPGLGYTF
V: TRBV6-6
J: TRBJ1-2
D: .
size: once

DNA: TGTGCCAGCAGTCCTGACTTGTGGGGCAATGAAAAACTGTTTTTT
CDR3: CASSPDLWGNEKLFF
V: TRBV6-5
J: TRBJ1-4
D: .
size: .

DNA: TGTGCCAGCAGCGTAGATAGGACAGGGGGCTCCGAGCAGTACTTC
CDR3: CASSVDRTGGSEQYF
V: TRBV9
J: TRBJ2-7
D: TRBD1
size: .

DNA: TGTGCCAGCAGCAACGGGGCGGGTAGCACAGATACGCAGTATTTT
CDR3: CASSNGAGSTDTQYF
V: TRBV6-5
J: TRBJ2-3
D: .
size: few

DNA: TGTGCCAGCAGCTTGGGCCTAGCGGGTTCCTACGAGCAGTACTTC
CDR3: CASSLGLAGSYEQYF
V: TRBV5-6
J: TRBJ2-7
D: TRBD2
size: few

DNA: TGCAGTGCTAGACCCTACCTCCGGGACAGGGTCGAAGATACGCAGTATTTT
CDR3: CSARPYLRDRVEDTQYF
V: TRBV20-1
J: TRBJ2-3
D: TRBD1
size: .

DNA: TGTGCCAGCAGTTACTCTTTCCTAGCGGGGGCCCAAGAGACCCAGTACTTC
CDR3: CASSYSFLAGAQETQYF
V: TRBV6-2/TRBV6-3
J: TRBJ2-5
D: TRBD2
size: .

DNA: TGTGCCAGCAGCCACAGGGTCCAAGAGACCCAGTACTTC
CDR3: CASSHRVQETQYF
V: TRBV7-3
J: TRBJ2-5
D: .
size: few

DNA: TGTGCCTGGAGTGTAAACGCTCTATTCACAGATACGCAGTATTTT
CDR3: CAWSVNALFTDTQYF
V: TRBV30
J: TRBJ2-3
D: .
size: .

DNA: TGTGCCAGCAGTGACGCGGCCACCGGGGAGCTGTTTTTT
CDR3: CASSDAATGELFF
V: TRBV6-4
J: TRBJ2-2
D: .
size: medium-sized

DNA: TGCAGCGCCTGGGGACTAGCGGGGGCCTCTAGGACCGGGGAGCTGTTTTTT
CDR3: CSAWGLAGASRTGELFF
V: TRBV29-1
J: TRBJ2-2
D: TRBD2
size: medium-sized

DNA: TGTGCCAGCCGGGACTCCCTGATCGAGGATACGCAGTATTTT
CDR3: CASRDSLIEDTQYF
V: TRBV10-3
J: TRBJ2-3
D: .
size: .

DNA: TGCAGCGTTGTAGGAGCGAACACTGAAGCTTTCTTT
CDR3: CSVVGANTEAFF
V: TRBV29-1
J: TRBJ1-1
D: .
size: medium-sized

DNA: TGTGCCAGCAGCCAATGGGTTACAGGGGACTACGAGCAGTACTTC
CDR3: CASSQWVTGDYEQYF
V: TRBV7-9
J: TRBJ2-7
D: TRBD1
size: .

DNA: TGTGCCAGTAGTTCACAACCGGGACAGGGGTCGAATGAGCAGTTCTTC
CDR3: CASSSQPGQGSNEQFF
V: TRBV19
J: TRBJ2-1
D: TRBD1
size: medium-sized

DNA: TGCAGCGTTGCCGTGACAGGGGCCGATAATTCACCCCTCCAGTTT
CDR3: CSVAVTGADNSPLQF
V: TRBV29-1
J: TRBJ1-6
D: TRBD1
size: .

DNA: TGCAGCGTTGGGGGAGCCAAAAACATTCAGTACTTC
CDR3: CSVGGAKNIQYF
V: TRBV29-1
J: TRBJ2-4
D: .
size: medium-sized

DNA: TGTGCCAGCAGCTTCGGACAGGGTATCTACAATGAGCAGTTCTTC
CDR3: CASSFGQGIYNEQFF
V: TRBV7-2
J: TRBJ2-1
D: TRBD1
size: .

DNA: TGTGCCAGCAGCTTGGCCCCGGACAGTTACACTGAAGCTTTCTTT
CDR3: CASSLAPDSYTEAFF
V: TRBV5-4
J: TRBJ1-1
D: .
size: .

DNA: TGTGCCAGCAAGGGCATTTATAGCAATCAGCCCCAGCATTTT
CDR3: CASKGIYSNQPQHF
V: TRBV6-1
J: TRBJ1-5
D: .
size: once

DNA: TGTGCCAGCAGTTACTCGGGGTCTGAAGCTTTCTTT
CDR3: CASSYSGSEAFF
V: TRBV6-2/TRBV6-3
J: TRBJ1-1
D: .
size: .

DNA: TGTGCCAGCAGTGACGGACTAGCGGATGGCACAGATACGCAGTATTTT
CDR3: CASSDGLADGTDTQYF
V: TRBV6-4
J: TRBJ2-3
D: TRBD2
size: .

DNA: TGTGCCAGCAGTTACTCGGGGCAGGCGGCCCGGGGTGAGCAGTTCTTC
CDR3: CASSYSGQAARGEQFF
V: TRBV6-5
J: TRBJ2-1
D: .
size: few

DNA: TGTGCCAGCAGTTACTCGATCAGCGGGAGGGCGGGGGAGCAGTACTTC
CDR3: CASSYSISGRAGEQYF
V: TRBV6-6
J: TRBJ2-7
D: TRBD2
size: few

DNA: TGTGCCAGCAGCTTGGGGCTTACAGCCTACTCTGGGGCCAACGTCCTGACTTTC
CDR3: CASSLGLTAYSGANVLTF
V: TRBV5-6
J: TRBJ2-6
D: .
size: .